This TCR beta chain was recorded in a study of technical replicates of blood from a few donors. Sequencing used immunoSEQ multiplex PCR; TCRdb keeps in-frame clones, though not all of them. The sample records some 14,000 clones, approximately 80% being singletons. The CDR3 runs 14 residues. V lost 4 bases to trimming and J lost 3 bases, with 12 bases between them. Germline V CDR1 and CDR2: SGHAT, FQNNGV. This clone appeared a few times. This clonotype was obtained from a human donor in good health. The sequenced sample was PBMCs. V is TRBV11-2 and J is TRBJ1-2; possibly TRBD1 for D (5 bases). CDR3 sequence (DNA): TGTGCCAGCAGCTCAGGGAGGATGCACTATGGCTACACCTTC. This gives the protein CASSSGRMHYGYTF.